A single sample gave rise to the 18 T cell receptor beta chains below, sequenced in a study of vaccination and CD4 T cells after COVID-19. Cultured CD4+ T cell DNA was sequenced using the Oncomine TCR Beta short-read assay. MiXCR, run by TCRdb on the PCR reads, gives a single entry per CDR3 protein. The sample includes fewer than 7,500 distinct CDR3 sequences, more than 15% of them seen just once. Treatment: roughly 10-day PBMC culture with coronavirus spike peptide pools or control peptides (ViraFEST assay). The antigens for these receptors are not known. Material for sequencing was CD4+ T cells from blood, cultured in vitro. These receptor sequences come from a human donor who had recovered from COVID-19.

There are a few counts of this clonotype. The chain uses TRBV29-1 and TRBJ2-5; D ambiguous. With 5 bases removed from V and 0 bases from J, the gap between germline ends came to 10 bases. CDR3 length: 13 residues. Germline CDR1 is SQVTM and CDR2 is ANQGSEA. CDR3 in amino acids: CSVPWVDQETQYF. The CDR3 DNA sequence: TGCAGCGTTCCATGGGTAGACCAAGAGACCCAGTACTTC.

There are a few counts of this clonotype. The V gene is TRBV20-1, the J gene TRBJ1-3, with D possibly TRBD1 on 6 matching bases. CDR1 DFQATT and CDR2 SNEGSKA come from the germline V gene (reference sequence). V shed 1 base and J shed 1 base, with 8 bases lying between them. The CDR3 runs to 14 residues. CDR3 protein: CSARGGASGNTIYF. The CDR3, as DNA: TGCAGTGCTAGAGGGGGGGCATCTGGAAACACCATATATTTT.

This clonotype came up a few times. The CDR3 coding sequence is TGTGCCAGCTCACCGGGGGGGACAGGGGGCGATCAGCCCCAGCATTTT. It encodes CASSPGGTGGDQPQHF. V is TRBV18 and J is TRBJ1-5, with 12 positions matching TRBD1. The V and J ends lost 3 bases and 5 bases, in that order; junction bases with no gene match: 5. CDR3 size: 16 residues. Germline lookup yields CDR1 KGHSH and CDR2 LQKENI.

This chain uses TRBV7-2 with TRBJ1-4, with TRBD1 as a possible D gene (6 bases). V dropped 5 bases and J dropped 3 bases, with 10 bases sitting between them. The CDR3 has 14 amino acids. Germline CDR1 and CDR2: SGHTA and FQGNSA. The CDR3 is CASSPTGPNEKLFF. In DNA form, the CDR3 reads TGTGCCAGCAGCCCGACAGGCCCTAATGAAAAACTGTTTTTT. Drawing the rest from reference TRBV7-2 and TRBJ1-4, the complete variable domain is GAGVSQSPSNKVTEKGKDVELRCDPISGHTALYWYRQSLGQGLEFLIYFQGNSAPDKSGLPSDRFSAERTGGSVSTLTIQRTQQEDSAVYLCASSPTGPNEKLFFGSGTQLSVL.

The chain employs TRBV6-4 and TRBJ2-3; 9 bases fit TRBD2. The CDR3 totals 14 residues. The germline V gene has CDR1 MRHNA and CDR2 SNTAGT. Trimming cost V 6 bases and J 3 bases; bases outside gene matches: 4. CDR3 region: CASRELAGTDTQYF. CDR3 sequence (DNA): TGTGCCAGCAGGGAGCTAGCGGGGACAGATACGCAGTATTTT.

V is TRBV5-1 and J is TRBJ2-7, with D perhaps TRBD1 or TRBD2 (5 bases each). Deletions cut 0 bases from V and 5 bases from J, with 18 bases between. The CDR3 sequence is 16 residues long. Per the germline V gene, CDR1 is SGHRS and CDR2 is YFSETQ. CDR3 coding DNA: TGCGCCAGCAGCTTGGGCGGTAGTTGGGGGTCGGACGAGCAGTACTTC. This sequence encodes CASSLGGSWGSDEQYF.

V is TRBV4-1 and J is TRBJ2-7; a possible D gene is TRBD2 (5 bases). V was clipped by 1 base and J by 7 bases, with 14 bases between them. Germline V gives CDR1 MGHRA, CDR2 YSYEKL. The CDR3 contains 14 residues. The CDR3 spells CASSQAFIPGEQYF. In DNA, the CDR3 is TGCGCCAGCAGCCAAGCGTTCATTCCGGGGGAGCAGTACTTC.

The genes are TRBV6-2 or TRBV6-3 and TRBJ2-3; TRBD2 agrees at 10 bases. Germline loops: CDR1 MNHEY, CDR2 SVGEGT. V gave up 3 bases and J gave up 3 bases; unmatched junction bases: 9. The CDR3 has 17 residues. In nucleotides, the CDR3 is TGTGCCAGCAGTTATGGGCGGACTAGCGGACGAACAGATACGCAGTATTTT. This sequence encodes CASSYGRTSGRTDTQYF.

The V gene is TRBV6-1, the J gene TRBJ2-3; TRBD2 matches 7 bases. This CDR3 spans 14 amino acids. The ends lost 6 bases at V and 3 bases at J; junction bases unmatched: 6. Germline CDR1 MNHNS, CDR2 SASEGT. CDR3 amino acids: CASRRAGGTDTQYF. CDR3 in DNA: TGTGCCAGCAGGAGAGCCGGGGGGACAGATACGCAGTATTTT.

In its sample, this clonotype was seen a few times. The V call is TRBV11-3, the J call TRBJ2-1, with 15 nucleotides matching TRBD2. CDR1 and CDR2 from the germline V gene are SGHNT and YENEEA. Unmatched junction bases numbered 2, after V lost 4 bases and J lost 7 bases. This CDR3 comprises 15 residues. CDR3 sequence (DNA): TGTGCCAGCAGCTCGGGACTAGCGGGAGGAAATGAGCAGTTCTTC. Amino acids: CASSSGLAGGNEQFF.

The chain has TRBV6-4 and TRBJ1-2; D unresolved. Germline loops: CDR1 MRHNA, CDR2 SNTAGT. V was pared by 0 bases and J by 0 bases, with 11 bases between. This CDR3 is built from 16 residues. CDR3: CASSDSPGVPNYGYTF. Here the CDR3 DNA reads TGTGCCAGCAGTGACTCCCCCGGTGTCCCTAACTATGGCTACACCTTC.

CDR3 sequence reads: CSARQGGDTQYF. CDR3 DNA: TGCAGTGCTAGACAGGGGGGAGATACGCAGTATTTT. This chain joins TRBV20-1 and TRBJ2-3, with D perhaps TRBD1 (7 bases). Germline-derived CDR1 and CDR2 are DFQATT and SNEGSKA (reference sequence). V shed 2 bases and J shed 5 bases, with 8 bases lying between them. This CDR3 has 12 amino acids.

Relative to its sample, this clonotype is medium-sized. This chain joins TRBV10-3 and TRBJ1-5, with 9 bases matching TRBD1. V dropped 2 bases and J dropped 5; count of bases not matched to a gene: 4. This CDR3 contains 15 residues. Germline CDR1 reads ENHRY; CDR2 reads SYGVKD. The CDR3 spells CAISEPGQGDQPQHF. The CDR3 region has the DNA TGTGCCATCAGTGAGCCGGGACAGGGCGATCAGCCCCAGCATTTT.

This clonotype turned up a few times. CDR3 nucleotides: TGTGCCAGCAGCACCCGACAGGGACCGACCACAGATACGCAGTATTTT. This translates into CASSTRQGPTTDTQYF. V gene TRBV5-8 combines with J gene TRBJ2-3; 7 bases line up with TRBD1. The CDR3 sequence is 16 residues long. The ends lost 4 bases at V and 2 bases at J; junction bases unmatched: 10. Germline CDR1 reads SGHTS; CDR2 reads YDEGEE. The whole variable domain, remainder taken from reference TRBV5-8 and TRBJ2-3, is EAGVTQSPTHLIKTRGQQATLRCSPISGHTSVYWYQQALGLGLQFLLWYDEGEERNRGNFPPRFSGRQFPNYSSELNVNALELEDSALYLCASSTRQGPTTDTQYFGPGTRLTVL.

This chain connects TRBV18 to TRBJ1-2, with 7 bases that match TRBD1. CDR1 and CDR2 (germline): KGHSH, LQKENI. J gave up 4 bases and V 2 bases, and 13 bases lay outside the gene matches. The CDR3 has 17 residues. CDR3 in amino acids: CASSPGLGGAEFYGYTF. DNA of the CDR3: TGTGCCAGCTCACCAGGGTTAGGGGGCGCAGAGTTCTATGGCTACACCTTC.

V is TRBV12-3 or TRBV12-4 and J is TRBJ1-3, with D unclear. This CDR3 has 14 amino acids. V was clipped by 10 bases and J by 0 bases, with 13 bases between them. The CDR3 protein is CATLPSGSGNTIYF. The CDR3 coding sequence is TGTGCCACCCTTCCCAGTGGCTCTGGAAACACCATATATTTT.

This clonotype was observed a handful of times. The chain carries TRBV6-1 and TRBJ1-3; no clear D gene. Germline CDR1 is MNHNS and CDR2 is SASEGT. The CDR3 has 14 amino acids. Trimming took 4 bases from V and 0 from J, leaving 7 bases between them. For the CDR3, the DNA is TGTGCCAGCAGTGGGACCGACTCTGGAAACACCATATATTTT. Translated, it gives CASSGTDSGNTIYF.

The V call is TRBV7-3, the J call TRBJ2-1; D perhaps matches TRBD2 (7 bases). Germline V gives CDR1 SGHTA, CDR2 FQGTGA. The CDR3 has 16 amino acids. The V and J ends lost 5 bases and 0 bases respectively, with 14 bases between them. The CDR3 coding sequence is TGTGCCAGCAGCCCGACAGGACTAGTCTCCTACAATGAGCAGTTCTTC. It is translated as CASSPTGLVSYNEQFF.